This T cell receptor beta chain emerged from a study of beta chain features in type 1 diabetes. Whole-study findings and limits: A cDNA-based sequencing approach could over-represent cells with high TCR expression. Within each of all four CD4+ subsets, Type 1 diabetes patients had TCRB CDR3s that were moderately but significantly shorter.

Reverse transcription of all isolated RNA meant that expressed TCRB transcripts were sequenced. The table came from immunoSEQ multiplex PCR; TCRdb's copy has only in-frame clones and leaves some out. This table holds around 690,000 clones, approximately 13% found once. With respect to this clone: Its antigen is undetermined. Other DNA sequences of this sample code for an identical CDR3.

One heparinised blood draw, averaging roughly 120 mL, came from each donor. The CDR3 runs to 12 residues. V lost 3 bases, J lost 4 bases, and 6 bases lay in between. In germline, CDR1 is KGHSH, CDR2 LQKENI. This sequence originates from a man aged 25-40 years with type 1 diabetes. The material sequenced was naive CD4+ T cells from blood. The chain recombines TRBV18 with TRBJ2-5; D is perhaps TRBD2 (5 bases). The chain's CDR3 is CASSPSGETQYF. The CDR3 DNA reads as TGTGCCAGCTCACCCAGCGGAGAGACCCAGTACTTC.